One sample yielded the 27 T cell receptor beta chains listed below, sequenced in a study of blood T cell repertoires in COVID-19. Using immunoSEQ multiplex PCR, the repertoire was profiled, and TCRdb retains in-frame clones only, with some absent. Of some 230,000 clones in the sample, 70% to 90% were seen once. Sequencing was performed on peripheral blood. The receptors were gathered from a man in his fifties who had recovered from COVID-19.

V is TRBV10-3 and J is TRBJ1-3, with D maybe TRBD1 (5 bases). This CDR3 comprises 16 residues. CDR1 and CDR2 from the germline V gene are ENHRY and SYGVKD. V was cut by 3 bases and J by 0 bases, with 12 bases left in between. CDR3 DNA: TGTGCCATCAGTGATTCGGGACTGATCTCTGGAAACACCATATATTTT. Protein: CAISDSGLISGNTIYF.

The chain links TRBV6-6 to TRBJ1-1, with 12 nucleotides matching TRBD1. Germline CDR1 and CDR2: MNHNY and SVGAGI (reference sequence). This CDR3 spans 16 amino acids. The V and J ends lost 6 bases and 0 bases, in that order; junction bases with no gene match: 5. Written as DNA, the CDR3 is TGTGCCAGCAGGGGGACAGGGGGCCGTATGAACACTGAAGCTTTCTTT. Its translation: CASRGTGGRMNTEAFF.

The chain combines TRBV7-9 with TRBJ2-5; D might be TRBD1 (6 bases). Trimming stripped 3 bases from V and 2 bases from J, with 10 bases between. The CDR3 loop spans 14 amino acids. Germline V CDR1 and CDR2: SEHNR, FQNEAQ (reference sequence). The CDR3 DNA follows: TGTGCCAGCAGCTTGGACAGCGCTCAAGAGACCCAGTACTTC. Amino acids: CASSLDSAQETQYF. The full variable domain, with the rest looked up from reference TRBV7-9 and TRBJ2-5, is DTGVSQNPRHKITKRGQNVTFRCDPISEHNRLYWYRQTLGQGPEFLTYFQNEAQLEKSRLLSDRFSAERPKGSFSTLEIQRTEQGDSAMYLCASSLDSAQETQYFGPGTRLLVL.

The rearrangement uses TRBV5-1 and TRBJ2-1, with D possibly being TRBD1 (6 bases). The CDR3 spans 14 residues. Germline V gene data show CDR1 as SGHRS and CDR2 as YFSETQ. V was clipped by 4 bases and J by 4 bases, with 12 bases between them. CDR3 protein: CASSIGTGYNEQFF. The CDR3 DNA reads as TGCGCCAGCAGCATAGGAACAGGGTACAATGAGCAGTTCTTC.

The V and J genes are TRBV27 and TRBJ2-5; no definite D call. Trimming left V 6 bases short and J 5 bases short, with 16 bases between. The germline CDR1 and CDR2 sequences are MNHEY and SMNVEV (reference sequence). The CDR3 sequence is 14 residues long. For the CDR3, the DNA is TGTGCCAGCAGCCACCTGGGCCATGGGGAGACCCAGTACTTC. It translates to CASSHLGHGETQYF.

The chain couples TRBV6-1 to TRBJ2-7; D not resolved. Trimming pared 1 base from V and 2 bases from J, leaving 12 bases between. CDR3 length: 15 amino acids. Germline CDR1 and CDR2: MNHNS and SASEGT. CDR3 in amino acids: CASSEGVHAAYEQYF. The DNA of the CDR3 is TGTGCCAGCAGTGAAGGGGTCCATGCGGCCTACGAGCAGTACTTC.

Here the CDR3 reads CASSVLGQGSSYEQYF. The CDR3 DNA is TGTGCCAGCAGTGTACTAGGACAGGGTTCCTCCTACGAGCAGTACTTC. The rearrangement joins TRBV6-1 to TRBJ2-7, with 8 positions matching TRBD1. The CDR3 length is 16 residues. V shed 4 bases and J 0 bases; nucleotides not matched to a gene: 8. Germline values: CDR1 MNHNS, CDR2 SASEGT.

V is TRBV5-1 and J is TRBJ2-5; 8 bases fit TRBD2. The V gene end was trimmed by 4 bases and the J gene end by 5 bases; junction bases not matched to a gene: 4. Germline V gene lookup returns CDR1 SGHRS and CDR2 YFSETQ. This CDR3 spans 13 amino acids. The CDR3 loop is CASSQSGSETQYF. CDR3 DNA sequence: TGCGCCAGCAGCCAGAGCGGGAGTGAGACCCAGTACTTC. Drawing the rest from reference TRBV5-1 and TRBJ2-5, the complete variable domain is KAGVTQTPRYLIKTRGQQVTLSCSPISGHRSVSWYQQTPGQGLQFLFEYFSETQRNKGNFPGRFSGRQFSNSRSEMNVSTLELGDSALYLCASSQSGSETQYFGPGTRLLVL.

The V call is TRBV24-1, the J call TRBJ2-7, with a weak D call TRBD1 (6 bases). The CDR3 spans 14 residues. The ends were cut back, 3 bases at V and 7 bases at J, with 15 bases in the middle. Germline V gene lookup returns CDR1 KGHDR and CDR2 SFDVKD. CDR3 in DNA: TGTGCCACCAGTGATCCTAAGGACAGACGGGAGCAGTACTTC. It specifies CATSDPKDRREQYF.

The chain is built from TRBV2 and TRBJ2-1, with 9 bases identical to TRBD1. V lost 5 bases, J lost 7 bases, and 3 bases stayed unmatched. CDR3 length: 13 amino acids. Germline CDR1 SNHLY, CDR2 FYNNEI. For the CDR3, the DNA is TGTGCCAGCAGTTGGACAGGGGTAAATGAGCAGTTCTTC. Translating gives CASSWTGVNEQFF.

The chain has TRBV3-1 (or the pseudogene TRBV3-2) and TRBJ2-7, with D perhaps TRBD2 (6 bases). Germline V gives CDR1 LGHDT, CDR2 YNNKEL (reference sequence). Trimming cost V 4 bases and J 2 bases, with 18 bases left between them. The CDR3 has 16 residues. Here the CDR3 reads CASSLLSGLPTYEQYF. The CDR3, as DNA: TGTGCCAGCAGCCTCTTGTCCGGACTACCCACCTACGAGCAGTACTTC.

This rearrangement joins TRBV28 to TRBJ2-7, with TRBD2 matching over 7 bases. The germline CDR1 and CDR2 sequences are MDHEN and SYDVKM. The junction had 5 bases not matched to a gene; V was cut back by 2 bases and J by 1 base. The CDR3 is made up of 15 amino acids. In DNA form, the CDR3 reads TGTGCCAGCAGTTTACCCTATAGCGGGTCCTACGAGCAGTACTTC. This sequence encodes CASSLPYSGSYEQYF.

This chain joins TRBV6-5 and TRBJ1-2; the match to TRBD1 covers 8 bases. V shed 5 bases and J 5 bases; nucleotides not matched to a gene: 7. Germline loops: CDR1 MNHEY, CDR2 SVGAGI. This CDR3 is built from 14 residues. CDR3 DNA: TGTGCCAGCAGTCCAGGGGGCGGGTGGTATGGCTACACCTTC. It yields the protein CASSPGGGWYGYTF.

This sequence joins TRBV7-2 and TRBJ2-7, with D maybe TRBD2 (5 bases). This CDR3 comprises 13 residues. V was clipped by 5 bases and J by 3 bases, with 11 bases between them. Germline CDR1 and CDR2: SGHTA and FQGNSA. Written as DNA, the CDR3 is TGTGCCAGCAGCCGTCACGGGAACTACGAGCAGTACTTC. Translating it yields CASSRHGNYEQYF.

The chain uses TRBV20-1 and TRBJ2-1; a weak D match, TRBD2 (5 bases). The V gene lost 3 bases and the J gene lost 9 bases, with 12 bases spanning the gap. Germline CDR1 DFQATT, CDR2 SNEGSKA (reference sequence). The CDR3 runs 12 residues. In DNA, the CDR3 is TGCAGTGCTAGTCCTAGCCCGGGTGAGCAGTTCTTC. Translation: CSASPSPGEQFF.

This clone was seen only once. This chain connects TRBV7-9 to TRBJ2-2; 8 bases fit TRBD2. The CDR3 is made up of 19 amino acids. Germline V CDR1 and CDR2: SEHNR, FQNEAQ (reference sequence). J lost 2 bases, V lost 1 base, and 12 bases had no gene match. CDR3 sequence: CASSLVVAGPLINTGELFF. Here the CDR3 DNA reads TGTGCCAGCAGCTTAGTTGTAGCGGGACCATTGATTAACACCGGGGAGCTGTTTTTT.

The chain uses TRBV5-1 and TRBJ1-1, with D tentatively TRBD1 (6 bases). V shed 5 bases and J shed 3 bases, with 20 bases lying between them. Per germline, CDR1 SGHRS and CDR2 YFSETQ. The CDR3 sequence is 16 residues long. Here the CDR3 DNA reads TGCGCCAGCAGAAAAGGACAGCCTCTCGGGGACACTGAAGCTTTCTTT. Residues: CASRKGQPLGDTEAFF.

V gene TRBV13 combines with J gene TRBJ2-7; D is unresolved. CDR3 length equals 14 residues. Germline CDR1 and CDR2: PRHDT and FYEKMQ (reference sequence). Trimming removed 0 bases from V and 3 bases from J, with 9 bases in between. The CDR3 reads CASSLGGSSYEQYF. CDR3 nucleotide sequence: TGTGCCAGCAGCTTAGGTGGTAGCAGCTACGAGCAGTACTTC.

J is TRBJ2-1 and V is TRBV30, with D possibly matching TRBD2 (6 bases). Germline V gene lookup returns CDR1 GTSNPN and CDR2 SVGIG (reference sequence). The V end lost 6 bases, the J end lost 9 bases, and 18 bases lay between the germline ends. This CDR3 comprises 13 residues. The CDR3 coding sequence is TGTGCCTGTTCGGGACTGTACAATACTGAGCAGTTCTTC. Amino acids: CACSGLYNTEQFF.

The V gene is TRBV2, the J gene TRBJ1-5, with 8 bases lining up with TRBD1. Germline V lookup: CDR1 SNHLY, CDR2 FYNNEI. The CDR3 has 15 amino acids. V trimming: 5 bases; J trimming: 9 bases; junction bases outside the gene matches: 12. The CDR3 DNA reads TGTGCCAGCAGTCGGACAGGGTCCCTTCTTTTGCCCCAGCATTTT. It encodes CASSRTGSLLLPQHF.

CDR3 nucleotide sequence: TGTGCCAGCAGCCCGGGGACTAGCGGGAGTTACGAGCAGTACTTC. It specifies CASSPGTSGSYEQYF. The chain carries TRBV7-9 and TRBJ2-7, with 14 bases matching TRBD2. CDR1 SEHNR and CDR2 FQNEAQ come from the germline V gene (reference sequence). This CDR3 has 15 residues. V dropped 5 bases and J dropped 4; count of bases not matched to a gene: 4.

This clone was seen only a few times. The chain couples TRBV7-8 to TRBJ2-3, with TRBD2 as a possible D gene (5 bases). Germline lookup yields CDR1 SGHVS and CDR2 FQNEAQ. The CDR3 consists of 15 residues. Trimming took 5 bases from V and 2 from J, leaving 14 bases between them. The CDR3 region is CASSQGADPTDTQYF. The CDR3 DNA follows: TGTGCCAGCAGCCAAGGAGCGGATCCCACAGATACGCAGTATTTT.

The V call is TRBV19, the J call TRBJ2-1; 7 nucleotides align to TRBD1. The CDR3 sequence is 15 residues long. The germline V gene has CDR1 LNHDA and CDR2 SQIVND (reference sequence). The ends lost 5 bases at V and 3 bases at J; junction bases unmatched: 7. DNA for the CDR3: TGTGCCAGTAGTTTAGGGACAGAAATCTACAATGAGCAGTTCTTC. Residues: CASSLGTEIYNEQFF.

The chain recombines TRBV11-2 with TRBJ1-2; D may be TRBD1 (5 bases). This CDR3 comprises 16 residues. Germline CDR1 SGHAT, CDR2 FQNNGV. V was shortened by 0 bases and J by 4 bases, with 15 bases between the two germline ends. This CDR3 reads CASSLDLATATYGYTF. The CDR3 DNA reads TGTGCCAGCAGCTTAGATCTCGCGACAGCCACCTATGGCTACACCTTC.

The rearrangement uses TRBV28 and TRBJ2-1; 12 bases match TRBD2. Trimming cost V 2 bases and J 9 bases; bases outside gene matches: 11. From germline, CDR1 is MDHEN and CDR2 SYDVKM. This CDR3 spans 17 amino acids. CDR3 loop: CASSLGGRLAGVSEQFF. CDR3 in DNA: TGTGCCAGCAGTTTAGGGGGCAGACTAGCGGGAGTGTCTGAGCAGTTCTTC.

CDR3 in amino acids: CASSPTGARGYTF. DNA of the CDR3: TGTGCCAGCAGCCCGACAGGGGCCCGGGGCTACACCTTC. The chain uses TRBV7-8 and TRBJ1-2; 8 bases align to TRBD1. From germline, CDR1 is SGHVS and CDR2 FQNEAQ. V lost 5 bases, J lost 8 bases, and 7 bases stayed unmatched. The CDR3 consists of 13 residues.

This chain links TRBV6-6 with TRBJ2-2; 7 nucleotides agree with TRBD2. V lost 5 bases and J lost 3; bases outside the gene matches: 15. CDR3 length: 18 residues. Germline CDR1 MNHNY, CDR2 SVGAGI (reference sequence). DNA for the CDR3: TGTGCCAGCAGTCATCCGAAAAAAACTAGCGTGGACACCGGGGAGCTGTTTTTT. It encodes CASSHPKKTSVDTGELFF.